A single TCR beta chain is shown here with its context. This specimen comes from a study of blood T cell repertoires in COVID-19. Study at large: The study drew acute and convalescent COVID-19 samples from the United States, Italy and Spain. T cells, B-cell-depleted T cells, or PBMCs provided the cDNA or gDNA that served as material.

V lost 9 bases, J lost 6 bases, and 1 base stayed unmatched. This CDR3 is built from 11 residues. Looked up from germline, CDR1 is MNHEY and CDR2 is SMNVEV (reference sequence). Sequencing used immunoSEQ multiplex PCR; TCRdb keeps in-frame clones, though not all of them. The sample has 150,000 to 200,000 clones; roughly four fifths are singletons. The origin of this receptor is a man in his fifties or sixties with active or convalescent COVID-19. The specimen was peripheral blood. The V call is TRBV27, the J call TRBJ1-5; 8 bases are shared with TRBD1. DNA of the CDR3: TGTGCCAGACAGGGGGTTCAGCCCCAGCATTTT. Translating gives CARQGVQPQHF.